Each of the 2 T cell receptor beta chains below was sequenced from the same sample in a study of a mutant IDH1 vaccine in newly diagnosed glioma. These TCRs are of unknown antigen specificity. Here immunoSEQ multiplex PCR was the method, and the copy in TCRdb shows in-frame clones only, minus some. The sample consists of 26,000 or so clones, 80% to 85% of them appearing once. Stated time point: week 23, last vaccination. All doses held 300 ug of mutant IDH1 20-mer peptide, with topical imiquimod. The material sequenced was PBMCs, taken from a glioma patient whose treatment included an IDH1 peptide vaccine. Receptors originate from a woman aged 25 to 39 with glioma.

V usage is TRBV4-1 and J usage is TRBJ1-6; 9 bases are shared with TRBD1. CDR3 length equals 16 residues. V shed 4 bases and J 7 bases; nucleotides not matched to a gene: 8. Germline loops: CDR1 MGHRA, CDR2 YSYEKL. CDR3 bases: TGCGCCAGCAGCCTTACCCCCGGGACAGGGAATTCACCCCTCCACTTT. This sequence encodes CASSLTPGTGNSPLHF.

This chain uses TRBV6-6 with TRBJ1-6, with D perhaps matching TRBD1 (6 bases). The V end lost 6 bases, the J end lost 5 bases, and 11 bases lay between the germline ends. The CDR3 has 14 amino acids. In germline, CDR1 is MNHNY, CDR2 SVGAGI (reference sequence). CDR3 amino acids: CASRAGTNNSPLHF. The CDR3 bases are TGTGCCAGCAGAGCCGGGACAAATAATTCACCCCTCCACTTT.